This is a list of T cell receptor beta chains from one sample in a study of blood T cells in healthy people across ages. TCRdb reanalysed the 5' RACE reads using MiXCR and keeps one entry per CDR3 protein. Counted here are some 1.6 million distinct CDR3 sequences, about 31% occurring once; the ten biggest clones make up around 11%. The sample was blood. The receptors here all came from a woman aged 25-40 years in good health. The CDR3 runs from the conserved cysteine through the conserved F or W. D genes are given only for firm matches. Clone size is shown for a subset of rows, as once, few, many or a class of expanded clone.

size | J | V | D | CDR3 | DNA
- | TRBJ2-5 | TRBV9 | - | CASSPFLGIGTQYF | TGTGCCAGCAGCCCTTTCTTGGGGATAGGGACCCAGTACTTC
few | TRBJ2-7 | TRBV27 | TRBD1 | CASPGQGLESSYEQYF | TGTGCCAGTCCGGGACAGGGTCTCGAAAGCTCCTACGAGCAGTACTTC
many | TRBJ2-3 | TRBV20-1 | TRBD2 | CSASPTSGQSTRPTQYF | TGCAGTGCTAGCCCAACTAGCGGGCAGTCAACCCGACCGACGCAGTATTTT
- | TRBJ2-7 | TRBV4-1 | - | CASSQGLDGAYEQYF | TGCGCCAGCAGCCAAGGACTAGATGGGGCCTACGAGCAGTACTTC
few | TRBJ1-2 | TRBV12-3/TRBV12-4 | - | CASSLFLAGYTF | TGTGCCAGCAGCCTTTTTCTGGCGGGCTACACCTTC
many | TRBJ1-2 | TRBV29-1 | - | CSVSGSRFGGYTF | TGCAGCGTTAGCGGCAGCCGGTTCGGGGGCTACACCTTC
few | TRBJ2-7 | TRBV7-2 | - | CASSLGSSAGGFEQYF | TGTGCCAGCAGCTTAGGGTCTTCGGCAGGGGGGTTCGAGCAGTACTTC
- | TRBJ2-1 | TRBV12-3/TRBV12-4 | TRBD2 | CASRGWLAGGRVGYNEQFF | TGTGCCAGCAGAGGGTGGCTAGCGGGAGGCCGCGTAGGCTACAATGAGCAGTTCTTC
- | TRBJ1-1 | TRBV7-8 | - | CASSPSVVGIAFF | TGTGCCAGCAGCCCTTCGGTGGTGGGTATAGCTTTCTTT
- | TRBJ2-7 | TRBV20-1 | - | CSARGPSHEQYF | TGCAGTGCTCGAGGCCCCTCCCACGAGCAGTACTTC
- | TRBJ2-5 | TRBV30 | - | CAWSVAEEETQYF | TGTGCCTGGAGTGTGGCAGAGGAGGAGACCCAGTACTTC
- | TRBJ2-6 | TRBV29-1 | - | CSVARTGGHSTGANVLTF | TGCAGCGTCGCCCGGACGGGGGGCCACTCCACTGGGGCCAACGTCCTGACTTTC
few | TRBJ2-1 | TRBV7-2 | TRBD2 | CASSALTSGLSSYNEQFF | TGTGCCAGCAGCGCACTAACTAGCGGGCTGAGCTCCTACAATGAGCAGTTCTTC
- | TRBJ2-1 | TRBV20-1 | TRBD2 | CSALSFLAGGPHEQFF | TGCAGTGCCCTTTCTTTCCTAGCGGGAGGGCCGCATGAGCAGTTCTTC
- | TRBJ1-1 | TRBV10-3 | - | CAISDFNTEAFF | TGTGCCATCAGTGATTTTAACACTGAAGCTTTCTTT
- | TRBJ1-2 | TRBV5-1 | - | CASSSKSDSPNYGYTF | TGCGCCAGCAGCTCGAAATCCGACAGCCCAAACTATGGCTACACCTTC
- | TRBJ2-3 | TRBV7-2 | - | CASSLGGVLIDTQYF | TGTGCCAGCAGCTTAGGGGGGGTACTTATAGATACGCAGTATTTT
- | TRBJ2-1 | TRBV7-9 | TRBD2 | CASSPHTSGGPNEQFF | TGTGCCAGCAGCCCCCATACTAGCGGGGGGCCCAATGAGCAGTTCTTC
many | TRBJ2-7 | TRBV14 | - | CASSRRHGNYEQYF | TGTGCCAGCAGCCGCCGGCACGGCAACTACGAGCAGTACTTC
few | TRBJ2-3 | TRBV5-1 | - | CASSPGQEDTQYF | TGCGCCAGCAGCCCGGGGCAGGAGGATACGCAGTATTTT
few | TRBJ2-3 | TRBV7-2 | TRBD2 | CATRLAGRNTQYF | TGTGCCACCCGACTAGCGGGACGAAATACGCAGTATTTT
- | TRBJ1-2 | TRBV7-2 | - | CADLAPNYGYTF | TGTGCCGACCTAGCTCCGAACTATGGCTACACCTTC
many | TRBJ2-1 | TRBV29-1 | - | CSGQLAEDEQFF | TGCAGCGGTCAGTTAGCGGAAGATGAGCAGTTCTTC
few | TRBJ2-5 | TRBV7-2 | - | CASSLDGLSQETQYF | TGTGCCAGCAGCTTAGACGGCCTATCCCAGGAGACCCAGTACTTC
few | TRBJ2-1 | TRBV6-5 | TRBD2 | CASSYGTSGINEQFF | TGTGCCAGCAGTTACGGGACTAGCGGGATCAATGAGCAGTTCTTC
few | TRBJ2-3 | TRBV12-3/TRBV12-4 | - | CASIARLGEVPDTQYF | TGTGCCAGCATCGCAAGGCTGGGTGAAGTCCCAGATACGCAGTATTTT
- | TRBJ2-1 | TRBV20-1 | - | CSAGGMGDNEQFF | TGCAGTGCTGGAGGGATGGGCGACAATGAGCAGTTCTTC
- | TRBJ2-3 | TRBV20-1 | TRBD1 | CSARPGGQESTDTQYF | TGCAGTGCTAGGCCCGGCGGACAGGAGAGCACAGATACGCAGTATTTT
- | TRBJ2-7 | TRBV4-1 | - | CASSQGPTSRHEQYF | TGCGCCAGCAGCCAAGGTCCGACTAGTCGCCACGAGCAGTACTTC
few | TRBJ2-3 | TRBV11-2 | - | CASSLFWGPSFTDTQYF | TGTGCCAGCAGCTTATTTTGGGGGCCTTCTTTCACAGATACGCAGTATTTT
- | TRBJ1-2 | TRBV28 | - | CASTLVGRQAEYYGYTF | TGTGCCAGCACCCTGGTGGGTCGGCAGGCCGAATACTATGGCTACACCTTC
few | TRBJ2-2 | TRBV12-3/TRBV12-4 | - | CASGGTVKSGELFF | TGTGCCAGCGGTGGGACGGTTAAGTCCGGGGAGCTGTTTTTT
few | TRBJ1-1 | TRBV4-1 | - | CASSQDRGGEWDTEAFF | TGCGCCAGCAGCCAAGATCGGGGGGGGGAATGGGACACTGAAGCTTTCTTT
- | TRBJ2-7 | TRBV6-1 | TRBD1 | CASTSNWGTVDSYEQYF | TGTGCCAGCACAAGTAATTGGGGGACAGTTGACTCCTACGAGCAGTACTTC
- | TRBJ1-2 | TRBV20-1 | - | CSAGSTVNGYTF | TGCAGTGCTGGTTCGACAGTGAATGGCTACACCTTC
- | TRBJ1-2 | TRBV27 | - | CASSLGTYYGYTF | TGTGCCAGCAGTTTGGGGACCTACTATGGCTACACCTTC
- | TRBJ1-1 | TRBV20-1 | - | CSARNSGNTEAFF | TGCAGTGCTAGAAACTCGGGGAACACTGAAGCTTTCTTT
- | TRBJ1-1 | TRBV7-9 | - | CASSLESGLLEAFF | TGTGCCAGCAGCTTAGAGTCGGGACTCTTGGAAGCTTTCTTT
few | TRBJ2-7 | TRBV11-1 | - | CASSLESGLVYEQYF | TGTGCCAGCAGCTTAGAATCGGGCTTGGTCTACGAGCAGTACTTC
- | TRBJ2-3 | TRBV4-1 | TRBD2 | CASSQGPLAGVVGAQYF | TGCGCCAGCAGCCAAGGCCCACTAGCGGGAGTTGTGGGTGCGCAGTATTTT
few | TRBJ2-7 | TRBV3-1 | TRBD2 | CASSQGLASHEQYF | TGTGCCAGCAGCCAAGGACTAGCGTCCCACGAGCAGTACTTC
few | TRBJ2-5 | TRBV2 | TRBD1 | CASSETGTVRRETQYF | TGTGCCAGCAGTGAAACTGGGACAGTAAGGAGAGAGACCCAGTACTTC
few | TRBJ2-7 | TRBV15 | - | CATGLNRESYEQYF | TGTGCCACCGGGCTAAACAGGGAATCCTACGAGCAGTACTTC
- | TRBJ2-1 | TRBV20-1 | - | CSARDRLAPYNEQFF | TGCAGTGCTAGAGATCGGCTAGCGCCTTACAATGAGCAGTTCTTC
many | TRBJ2-3 | TRBV15 | TRBD2 | CATSSGTSGTDTQYF | TGTGCCACCAGCAGTGGGACTAGCGGTACAGATACGCAGTATTTT
- | TRBJ2-4 | TRBV6-6 | TRBD1 | CASNTGDAKNIQYF | TGTGCCAGCAACACAGGGGACGCCAAAAACATTCAGTACTTC
- | TRBJ2-5 | TRBV7-8 | TRBD1 | CASSLGTGYKQYF | TGTGCCAGCAGCTTAGGGACAGGGTACAAGCAGTACTTC
- | TRBJ2-5 | TRBV6-6 | TRBD2 | CASRPLAGIQETQYF | TGTGCCAGCAGGCCTCTAGCGGGGATCCAAGAGACCCAGTACTTC
- | TRBJ2-6 | TRBV24-1 | - | CATGAGARDHSGANVLTF | TGTGCCACCGGCGCAGGGGCCAGAGACCACTCTGGGGCCAACGTCCTGACTTTC
- | TRBJ2-1 | TRBV20-1 | TRBD2 | CSAPSRLAAYYNEQFF | TGCAGTGCTCCATCACGTCTAGCGGCCTATTACAATGAGCAGTTCTTC
few | TRBJ2-6 | TRBV2 | - | CASRPTRALGLGANVLTF | TGTGCCAGCAGACCAACACGCGCTCTGGGGCTAGGGGCCAACGTCCTGACTTTC
few | TRBJ2-3 | TRBV7-9 | - | CASSLPGQRQGGSLDTQYF | TGTGCCAGCAGCTTGCCGGGACAGAGACAAGGGGGGAGTTTGGATACGCAGTATTTT
- | TRBJ2-3 | TRBV6-2/TRBV6-3 | TRBD1 | CASSYLPPRDRGYTQYF | TGTGCCAGCAGTTACTTGCCCCCCCGGGACAGGGGTTATACGCAGTATTTT
many | TRBJ2-1 | TRBV4-1 | TRBD2 | CASSPGGGAYNEQFF | TGCGCCAGCAGCCCAGGCGGGGGTGCTTACAATGAGCAGTTCTTC
many | TRBJ2-5 | TRBV12-3/TRBV12-4 | - | CASSLGVSEQYF | TGTGCCAGCAGTTTAGGTGTATCTGAGCAGTACTTC